The 20 T cell receptor beta chains below come from one sample, sequenced in a study of glioma-infiltrating T cells after dendritic cell vaccination. Measured with immunoSEQ multiplex PCR; TCRdb has only the in-frame clones, and not every one. The sample consists of some 90,000 clones, approximately 78% of them appearing once. The time point denotes: after dendritic cell vaccination, including at tumor progression/relapse. The sample consisted of blood, taken after dendritic cell vaccination. The receptor set was obtained from a human donor with glioblastoma.

The chain employs TRBV2 and TRBJ1-3; a possible D gene is TRBD1 (5 bases). From germline, CDR1 is SNHLY and CDR2 FYNNEI. CDR3 size: 15 residues. V was pared by 6 bases and J by 1 base, with 13 bases between. CDR3 region: CASRSLRESGNTIYF. The CDR3 DNA reads TGTGCCAGCAGGTCACTCAGGGAATCTGGAAACACCATATATTTT.

This sequence joins TRBV19 and TRBJ1-5; D remains unclear. CDR3 length equals 13 residues. Trimming took off 0 bases at V and 4 bases at J, with 4 bases between the two ends. Germline CDR1 reads LNHDA; CDR2 reads SQIVND (reference sequence). The CDR3 nucleotides are TGTGCCAGTAGTATAGATCCTAATCAGCCCCAGCATTTT. It yields the protein CASSIDPNQPQHF.

This clone appeared a few times. Written as DNA, the CDR3 is TGTGCCAGCAGTTGGACCCTACAGGGCAATGAGCAGTTCTTC. This gives the protein CASSWTLQGNEQFF. The rearrangement uses TRBV6-1 and TRBJ2-1; D may be TRBD1 (6 bases). Germline V gene data show CDR1 as MNHNS and CDR2 as SASEGT. The CDR3 is 14 amino acids. V lost 5 bases, J lost 6 bases, and 14 bases lay in between.

The chain couples TRBV19 to TRBJ1-5; 9 nucleotides agree with TRBD1. V shed 5 bases and J 4 bases; nucleotides not matched to a gene: 3. Germline values: CDR1 LNHDA, CDR2 SQIVND (reference sequence). CDR3 length: 14 amino acids. CDR3: CASSATGGNQPQHF. CDR3 sequence (DNA): TGTGCCAGTAGTGCGACAGGGGGTAATCAGCCCCAGCATTTT. The full variable domain, its missing parts supplied by reference TRBV19 and TRBJ1-5, is DGGITQSPKYLFRKEGQNVTLSCEQNLNHDAMYWYRQDPGQGLRLIYYSQIVNDFQKGDIAEGYSVSREKKESFPLTVTSAQKNPTAFYLCASSATGGNQPQHFGDGTRLSIL.

The rearrangement uses TRBV6-6 and TRBJ2-7, with D maybe TRBD2 (6 bases). This CDR3 is 13 amino acids long. Germline CDR1 MNHNY, CDR2 SVGAGI (reference sequence). Trimming pared 5 bases from V and 3 bases from J, leaving 11 bases between. CDR3 in amino acids: CASSPPGDYEQYF. In DNA, the CDR3 is TGTGCCAGCAGTCCCCCGGGGGACTACGAGCAGTACTTC.

The chain uses TRBV7-2 and TRBJ1-4, with 8 bases matching TRBD1. J lost 12 bases, V lost 5 bases, and 14 bases had no gene match. Looked up from germline, CDR1 is SGHTA and CDR2 is FQGNSA. This CDR3 comprises 15 residues. The CDR3 loop is CASSLAGTGFGELFF. For the CDR3, the DNA is TGTGCCAGCAGCCTGGCAGGGACAGGATTCGGAGAACTGTTTTTT.

The chain combines TRBV7-3 with TRBJ1-1; tentative D call: TRBD1 (5 bases). Germline V gene lookup returns CDR1 SGHTA and CDR2 FQGTGA. V gave up 6 bases and J gave up 1 base, with 9 bases separating them. CDR3 length: 13 amino acids. CDR3 region: CASRATGNTEAFF. For the CDR3, the DNA is TGTGCCAGCAGGGCCACAGGGAACACTGAAGCTTTCTTT.

This sequence joins TRBV18 and TRBJ2-7; perhaps TRBD1 as D (6 bases). The ends were cut back, 1 base at V and 3 bases at J, with 10 bases in the middle. The V gene's germline CDR1 is KGHSH and CDR2 LQKENI. This CDR3 has 14 amino acids. CDR3 residues: CASSPRDKDYEQYF. CDR3 DNA sequence: TGTGCCAGCTCACCACGGGACAAAGACTACGAGCAGTACTTC. Together with reference TRBV18 and TRBJ2-7, the CDR3 gives the full variable domain: NAGVMQNPRHLVRRRGQEARLRCSPMKGHSHVYWYRQLPEEGLKFMVYLQKENIIDESGMPKERFSAEFPKEGPSILRIQQVVRGDSAAYFCASSPRDKDYEQYFGPGTRLTVT.

The rearrangement joins TRBV2 to TRBJ2-7; 7 positions match TRBD2. Germline-derived CDR1 and CDR2 are SNHLY and FYNNEI. The trim removed 6 bases at V and 2 bases at J, leaving 7 bases unmatched. This CDR3 is 14 amino acids long. CDR3 region: CASSQTSPPYEQYF. CDR3 DNA: TGTGCCAGCAGCCAGACTAGCCCTCCCTACGAGCAGTACTTC.

The J gene is TRBJ1-4, the V gene TRBV19, with D hard to call. The V and J ends lost 6 bases and 0 bases respectively, with 14 bases between them. Germline V CDR1 and CDR2: LNHDA, SQIVND (reference sequence). The length of the CDR3 is 16 residues. CDR3 sequence: CASRYSRRSTNEKLFF. CDR3 nucleotide sequence: TGTGCCAGTAGATACAGCCGGAGGTCAACTAATGAAAAACTGTTTTTT.

This rearrangement joins TRBV6-1 to TRBJ1-5; 11 bases agree with TRBD1. Germline lookup yields CDR1 MNHNS and CDR2 SASEGT. The junction had 6 bases not matched to a gene; V was cut back by 6 bases and J by 5 bases. The CDR3 runs 15 residues. CDR3 bases: TGTGCCAGCAGAGCTCCGGGACAGGGGGATCAGCCCCAGCATTTT. Its protein product is CASRAPGQGDQPQHF.

The chain has TRBV6-6 and TRBJ1-5, with 7 bases matching TRBD1. Germline CDR1 and CDR2: MNHNY and SVGAGI (reference sequence). Losses at the gene ends were 2 bases for V and 5 bases for J; bases not matched to a gene: 6. This CDR3 is built from 15 residues. CDR3 sequence (DNA): TGTGCCAGCAGTTACCTACAGGGGTGGGATCAGCCCCAGCATTTT. Its translation is CASSYLQGWDQPQHF.

The V call is TRBV11-2, the J call TRBJ2-1, with 12 bases aligning to TRBD2. This CDR3 comprises 17 residues. Germline V lookup: CDR1 SGHAT, CDR2 FQNNGV. The J segment lost 6 bases and the V segment lost 2 bases, leaving 8 bases of the junction unmatched. CDR3: CASSLLASGREGNEQFF. In DNA, the CDR3 is TGTGCCAGCAGCTTACTAGCTAGCGGGAGGGAGGGCAATGAGCAGTTCTTC.

In this sample, this clone turned up a few times. The chain uses TRBV6-1 and TRBJ1-4; D remains unclear. The CDR3 is 13 residues long. V was shortened by 7 bases and J by 7 bases, with 13 bases between the two germline ends. Per germline, CDR1 MNHNS and CDR2 SASEGT. CDR3 coding DNA: TGTGCCAGCATTCGAGGGTGGGGTGAAAAACTGTTTTTT. It translates to CASIRGWGEKLFF.

V and J are TRBV19 and TRBJ2-5; TRBD1 might be the D (7 bases). V shed 11 bases and J shed 6 bases, with 19 bases lying between them. The CDR3 has 13 residues. The V gene's germline CDR1 is LNHDA and CDR2 SQIVND (reference sequence). Here the CDR3 reads CACGDQGGQTQYF. CDR3 sequence (DNA): TGTGCCTGTGGGGATCAGGGGGGACAGACCCAGTACTTC.

The chain employs TRBV2 and TRBJ1-3, with a possible D match to TRBD1 (6 bases). V was clipped by 5 bases and J by 0 bases, with 8 bases between them. Germline V gene sequence: CDR1 SNHLY, CDR2 FYNNEI. This CDR3 is 14 amino acids long. The CDR3 here is CASSRRGSGNTIYF. CDR3 DNA sequence: TGTGCCAGCAGTCGCAGGGGCTCTGGAAACACCATATATTTT.

This clone was detected many times. V usage is TRBV6-1 and J usage is TRBJ2-3; tentatively, D is TRBD1 (5 bases). Deletions cut 7 bases from V and 0 bases from J, with 11 bases between. The CDR3 totals 14 residues. In germline, CDR1 is MNHNS, CDR2 SASEGT. CDR3 nucleotides: TGTGCCAGCAAAGACAGAGTAAGCACAGATACGCAGTATTTT. It codes for CASKDRVSTDTQYF.

This chain links TRBV5-1 with TRBJ2-1; 11 nucleotides agree with TRBD1. The CDR3 is 15 amino acids. The junction had 6 bases not matched to a gene; V was cut back by 0 bases and J by 10 bases. The germline V gene has CDR1 SGHRS and CDR2 YFSETQ. As DNA, the CDR3 is TGCGCCAGCAGCTTGGAAGGACAGGGGGCAGGAGAGCAGTTCTTC. It translates to CASSLEGQGAGEQFF.

DNA of the CDR3: TGTGCCAGCTCCCCGAGCGGGGGCACAGATACGCAGTATTTT. It encodes CASSPSGGTDTQYF. The chain combines TRBV5-6 with TRBJ2-3, with 7 bases identical to TRBD2. Germline V gene lookup returns CDR1 SGHDT and CDR2 YYEEEE. This CDR3 contains 14 residues. The V segment lost 7 bases and the J segment 1 base; nucleotides outside the gene matches: 6.

This clone was detected only once. Here the CDR3 reads CASSPGLAGGPRETQYF. The CDR3 DNA reads as TGCGCCAGCAGCCCGGGACTAGCGGGAGGGCCGAGGGAGACCCAGTACTTC. The V call is TRBV5-1, the J call TRBJ2-5, with TRBD2 matching over 16 bases. Germline V gene lookup returns CDR1 SGHRS and CDR2 YFSETQ. The trim removed 4 bases at V and 5 bases at J, leaving 8 bases unmatched. The CDR3 consists of 17 residues. The whole variable domain, filled in from reference TRBV5-1 and TRBJ2-5, reads KAGVTQTPRYLIKTRGQQVTLSCSPISGHRSVSWYQQTPGQGLQFLFEYFSETQRNKGNFPGRFSGRQFSNSRSEMNVSTLELGDSALYLCASSPGLAGGPRETQYFGPGTRLLVL.